The 24 T cell receptor beta chains presented below share a single source sample, sequenced in a study of molecular identifiers for immune sequencing clone quantification (dated by TCRdb to 2016 to 2018). The library came from PCR. The sequencer listed for this sample is NextSeq 500. TCRdb reprocessed the public reads (quality trimming at Q25 with fastp, clone calling with MiXCR) and kept in-frame beta chains. Merged by CDR3 protein, the rows form single entries marked with the most common genes and DNA. The sample includes approximately 500,000 distinct CDR3 sequences, with about 25% observed a single time. Approximately 0.76% of the sample comes from the top ten. The specimen was naive CD8+ T cells from blood, with Jurkat cell RNA spiked in. Sample cell subset or site, as interpreted from the label and publication: FACS-sorted CD8+CD4-CCR7+CD45RA+ naive T cells. These receptors were obtained from a human donor in good health. Some libraries in this study had Jurkat cell RNA spiked in.

This clonotype was picked up a small number of times. The V call is TRBV10-1, the J call TRBJ2-2; no clear D gene. CDR3 length: 13 residues. Germline V gives CDR1 WNHNN, CDR2 SYGVQD (reference sequence). Trimming cost V 3 bases and J 7 bases, with 9 bases left between them. The CDR3 protein is CASSDSYGGELFF. CDR3 in DNA: TGCGCCAGCAGTGATTCGTACGGCGGGGAGCTGTTTTTT.

This clonotype turned up a few times. The junction and the germline gene differ at one end; a read error may be behind it. V is TRBV4-1 and J is TRBJ2-7; D might be TRBD2 (6 bases). Germline-derived CDR1 and CDR2 are MGHRA and YSYEKL. This CDR3 has 13 residues. The CDR3 DNA is TGCGCCAGCAGCCTAACTAGCTCCCACGAGCAGTACTTC. Translation: CASSLTSSHEQYF.

This clonotype was seen a few times. V is TRBV15 and J is TRBJ1-2; the D is unclear. V shed 0 bases and J shed 2 bases, with 7 bases lying between them. The CDR3 extends over 14 amino acids. Germline CDR1 LNHNV, CDR2 YYDKDF (reference sequence). For the CDR3, the DNA is TGTGCCACCAGCAGAGATCTCCAGAACTATGGCTACACCTTC. This sequence encodes CATSRDLQNYGYTF.

This clonotype was observed many times. This chain links TRBV4-3 with TRBJ2-7, with D hard to call. CDR3 size: 15 residues. Trimming cost V 1 base and J 0 bases, with 10 bases left between them. Germline V gene data show CDR1 as LGHNA and CDR2 as YSLEER. In DNA form, the CDR3 reads TGCGCCAGCAGCCAAGCCCATAGTATCTCCTACGAGCAGTACTTC. Its translation is CASSQAHSISYEQYF.

This clonotype was found many times. The chain recombines TRBV5-1 with TRBJ2-3, with 9 bases aligning to TRBD1. V was clipped by 3 bases and J by 6 bases; unmatched bases: 11. Germline V gene lookup returns CDR1 SGHRS and CDR2 YFSETQ. The CDR3 is made up of 16 amino acids. CDR3 nucleotide sequence: TGCGCCAGCAGCTACGGGACAGGGCAACGAGGGGATACGCAGTATTTT. It yields the protein CASSYGTGQRGDTQYF.

Comments on this clonotype: A much more abundant neighbour one base away suggests this may be a read error. This chain links TRBV29-1 with TRBJ1-1, with 7 bases aligning to TRBD1. CDR1 and CDR2 (germline): SQVTM, ANQGSEA. The CDR3 length is 14 residues. Trimming took 4 bases from V and 2 from J; bases not matched to a gene: 7. CDR3 DNA sequence: TGCAGCGTTGGGGCAGGGGGTTTAAACACTGAAGCTTTCTTT. Protein sequence: CSVGAGGLNTEAFF.

Only a few counts were recorded for this clonotype. This rearrangement joins TRBV6-5 to TRBJ2-3; 10 bases map to TRBD2. Trimming took 5 bases from V and 5 from J; bases not matched to a gene: 7. The CDR3 has 15 residues. Germline CDR1 reads MNHEY; CDR2 reads SVGAGI. CDR3 bases: TGTGCCAGCAGTATTCAGCGGGGGGGCGTAGATACGCAGTATTTT. Translated, it gives CASSIQRGGVDTQYF.

The chain couples TRBV3-1 to TRBJ2-3; 7 bases agree with TRBD2. The CDR3 length is 14 residues. The J segment lost 4 bases and the V segment lost 1 base, leaving 2 bases of the junction unmatched. Germline V lookup: CDR1 LGHDT, CDR2 YNNKEL (reference sequence). CDR3 sequence (DNA): TGTGCCAGCAGCCAAGCTGGGAGGGCAGATACGCAGTATTTT. It encodes CASSQAGRADTQYF.

This clonotype was observed many times. The chain recombines TRBV7-9 with TRBJ1-3; maybe TRBD1 (6 bases). V lost 5 bases, J lost 2 bases, and 19 bases lay in between. The germline gives CDR1 SEHNR, CDR2 FQNEAQ (reference sequence). The CDR3 has 17 amino acids. The CDR3 region has the DNA TGTGCCAGCAGCCCTCTGACAGGAAAGAACGCTGGAAACACCATATATTTT. Protein sequence: CASSPLTGKNAGNTIYF.

On this clonotype: At one end the junction does not follow the germline gene, possibly because of a read error. The chain uses TRBV4-3 and TRBJ2-3; D ambiguous. Germline CDR1 LGHNA, CDR2 YSLEER. CDR3 size: 16 residues. CDR3 sequence (DNA): TGCGCCAGCAGCCAAGGTATAGGGATAGGGCCAGATCCGCAGTATTTT. It codes for CASSQGIGIGPDPQYF.

This clonotype was detected only a few times. The rearrangement links TRBV11-2 to TRBJ2-3, with a possible D match to TRBD1 (5 bases). V lost 1 base, J lost 6 bases, and 11 bases lay in between. The CDR3 loop spans 14 amino acids. Germline V gene lookup returns CDR1 SGHAT and CDR2 FQNNGV. CDR3 nucleotides: TGTGCCAGCAGCTTAGCAGGGCCGGATGATACGCAGTATTTT. Translating it yields CASSLAGPDDTQYF.

Turning to this clonotype: One base away lies a much larger clone, so this may be a sequencing read error. The rearrangement uses TRBV6-2 or TRBV6-3 and TRBJ1-1; no reliable D call. Germline CDR1 and CDR2: MNHEY and SVGEGT. The CDR3 contains 15 residues. V dropped 5 bases and J dropped 6 bases, with 19 bases sitting between them. The CDR3 region has the DNA TGTGCCAGCAGTCTTTGGACTGGCGGCAACCCTGAAGCTTTCTTT. It yields the protein CASSLWTGGNPEAFF.

In this sample, this clonotype turned up a few times. The CDR3 reads CASSEMWTSGGYEQYF. The CDR3 region has the DNA TGTGCCAGCAGTGAAATGTGGACTAGCGGGGGATACGAGCAGTACTTC. The chain joins TRBV6-1 to TRBJ2-7; 13 bases match TRBD2. V lost 2 bases and J lost 4; bases outside the gene matches: 5. Germline loops: CDR1 MNHNS, CDR2 SASEGT. This CDR3 comprises 16 residues.

As for this clonotype: At one end the junction does not follow the germline gene, possibly because of a read error. The V call is TRBV7-7, the J call TRBJ2-3; 8 bases line up with TRBD2. CDR1 and CDR2 from the germline V gene are SSHAT and FNYEAQ (reference sequence). The CDR3 consists of 16 residues. CDR3 DNA: TGTGCTAGCAGCTTAGGAACGGGAGGGCCCACAGATACGCAGTATTTT. Amino acid sequence: CASSLGTGGPTDTQYF. Full variable domain (outside the CDR3, taken from reference TRBV7-7 and TRBJ2-3): GAGVSQSPRYKVTKRGQDVTLRCDPISSHATLYWYQQALGQGPEFLTYFNYEAQPDKSGLPSDRFSAERPEGSISTLTIQRTEQRDSAMYRCASSLGTGGPTDTQYFGPGTRLTVL.

As for this clonotype: This may arise from a read error, as a much more abundant clone is one base away. This chain links TRBV4-3 with TRBJ2-3; TRBD2 agrees at 7 bases. This CDR3 spans 16 amino acids. Germline V CDR1 and CDR2: LGHNA, YSLEER. The trim removed 4 bases at V and 4 bases at J, leaving 11 bases unmatched. The CDR3 sequence: CASSRDGGGSADTQYF. DNA for the CDR3: TGCGCCAGCAGCCGAGATGGCGGCGGGAGCGCAGATACGCAGTATTTT.

As for this clonotype: Just one base apart from a much larger clone, this may be a read error. The conserved phenylalanine or tryptophan is not found at the CDR3 terminus, so this likely reflects a read error. This chain joins TRBV9 and TRBJ1-1; D call uncertain. V was cut by 0 bases and J by 1 base, with 4 bases left in between. From germline, CDR1 is SGDLS and CDR2 YYNGEE. CDR3 length: 13 residues. CDR3 region: CASSVVRNTEAFS. The CDR3 DNA reads TGTGCCAGCAGCGTAGTTCGGAACACTGAAGCTTTCTCT.

This chain uses TRBV2 with TRBJ2-4; 8 bases align to TRBD2. Germline-derived CDR1 and CDR2 are SNHLY and FYNNEI. The CDR3 spans 14 residues. Unmatched junction bases numbered 5, after V lost 3 bases and J lost 7 bases. Written as DNA, the CDR3 is TGTGCCAGCAGTGAGAGCGGGGGAAGGAACATTCAGTACTTC. This gives the protein CASSESGGRNIQYF.

V gene TRBV29-1 combines with J gene TRBJ2-1, with D possibly being TRBD2 (6 bases). The CDR3 has 16 residues. Trimming took 1 base from V and 4 from J, leaving 17 bases between them. Germline assignment: CDR1 SQVTM and CDR2 ANQGSEA. The CDR3 loop reads CSVEGSPGLAYNEQFF. The DNA for the CDR3 is TGCAGCGTTGAAGGGAGCCCGGGACTGGCTTACAATGAGCAGTTCTTC.

The sample holds many counts of this clonotype. The chain links TRBV9 to TRBJ2-3; 11 nucleotides agree with TRBD2. This CDR3 is built from 13 residues. Trimming at V came to 8 bases and at J to 1 base, leaving 0 bases not matched to a gene. The germline V gene has CDR1 SGDLS and CDR2 YYNGEE. The DNA of the CDR3 is TGTGCCAGACTAGCGGGGGGCACAGATACGCAGTATTTT. Protein: CARLAGGTDTQYF.

The table lists this clonotype with a few counts. The V gene is TRBV6-5, the J gene TRBJ2-7; 10 bases are a match to TRBD2. The germline V gene has CDR1 MNHEY and CDR2 SVGAGI. The junction had 9 bases not matched to a gene; V was cut back by 5 bases and J by 2 bases. This CDR3 comprises 16 residues. The CDR3 sequence is CASSGPGTSVPYEQYF. CDR3 DNA: TGTGCCAGCAGTGGCCCCGGGACTAGCGTCCCCTACGAGCAGTACTTC.

The chain has TRBV11-2 and TRBJ2-3; TRBD2 matches 9 bases. V lost 2 bases to trimming and J lost 4 bases; unmatched junction nucleotides: 10. Germline CDR1 is SGHAT and CDR2 is FQNNGV. This CDR3 contains 17 residues. The CDR3 protein is CASSLIGGGAWADTQYF. The CDR3 nucleotides are TGTGCCAGCAGCTTAATAGGCGGGGGGGCTTGGGCAGATACGCAGTATTTT.

The sample holds many counts of this clonotype. V is TRBV5-5 and J is TRBJ1-1; D remains ambiguous. Germline CDR1 is SGHKS and CDR2 is YYEKEE (reference sequence). This CDR3 is built from 15 residues. Deletions cut 0 bases from V and 4 bases from J, with 13 bases between. In nucleotides, the CDR3 is TGTGCCAGCAGCTTGGCACCAGGCGACGGCACTGAAGCTTTCTTT. Translated: CASSLAPGDGTEAFF.

This clonotype was picked up a small number of times. V and J are TRBV7-2 and TRBJ2-6, with D unresolved. The CDR3 runs to 16 residues. Trimming pared 5 bases from V and 15 bases from J, leaving 26 bases between. The germline V gene has CDR1 SGHTA and CDR2 FQGNSA. CDR3 sequence reads: CASSVPDNYSNWGLTF. The CDR3 nucleotides are TGTGCCAGCAGCGTGCCTGACAACTACTCCAACTGGGGCCTGACTTTC.

This clonotype was found a few times. The chain employs TRBV5-6 and TRBJ2-7; D may correspond to TRBD1 or TRBD2 (6 bases each). CDR1 and CDR2 from the germline V gene are SGHDT and YYEEEE. Trimming removed 5 bases at V and 4 bases at J, with 37 bases between. This CDR3 contains 21 residues. CDR3 protein: CASSDPGTWSRDLTSWYEQYF. The CDR3, as DNA: TGTGCCAGCAGTGATCCCGGGACATGGTCCAGGGATCTTACTAGCTGGTACGAGCAGTACTTC.